This entry describes one TCR beta chain. What it recognizes is unknown. Time point reported: week 23, last vaccination. Each vaccine dose was 300 ug of mutant IDH1 20-mer peptide, with topical imiquimod. Trimming stripped 5 bases from V and 3 bases from J, with 16 bases between. There are 15 residues in the CDR3. Germline CDR1 is MNHNY and CDR2 is SVGAGI (reference sequence). Clones were read by immunoSEQ multiplex PCR, and TCRdb kept only the in-frame ones, dropping some. The repertoire holds roughly 50,000 clones, with around 80% as singletons. The sample originates from a study of a mutant IDH1 vaccine in newly diagnosed glioma.

This receptor was identified in a middle-aged woman with glioma. Some clones in this sample may be carry-over from other donors' samples. This specimen was PBMCs, taken from a glioma patient whose treatment included an IDH1 peptide vaccine. The V and J genes are TRBV6-6 and TRBJ1-2, with D possibly being TRBD1 (5 bases). CDR3: CASSAGPPLYYGYTF. In nucleotides, the CDR3 is TGTGCCAGCAGTGCGGGACCTCCCCTCTACTATGGCTACACCTTC.